These 12 T cell receptor beta chains were sequenced from one sample in a study of early T cells in non-severe SARS-CoV-2 infection (dated by TCRdb to about 2021). Library method: 5' RACE. The sequencing machine was a NextSeq 500. The public reads were run again by TCRdb, first through fastp at Q25 and then through MiXCR, and only productive beta chains were kept. Every distinct CDR3 protein forms one entry, paired with its most common genes and DNA. The sample profile shows roughly 30,000 distinct CDR3 sequences; about 5% of them were found once. The ten largest account for about 2.7% of the sample. The sequenced material came from whole blood. The source is an adult who was a healthcare worker with PCR-confirmed SARS-CoV-2 infection or an uninfected control (not recorded which).

The chain uses TRBV10-3 and TRBJ2-1; D gene unclear. The V and J ends lost 3 bases and 4 bases respectively, with 7 bases between them. Germline V gene sequence: CDR1 ENHRY, CDR2 SYGVKD. This CDR3 region has 13 residues. Written as DNA, the CDR3 is TGTGCCATCAGTGATAACAGTTACAATGAGCAGTTCTTC. The encoded protein is CAISDNSYNEQFF.

There are many counts of this clonotype. The chain recombines TRBV29-1 with TRBJ2-1, with 7 bases identical to TRBD1. CDR1 and CDR2 from the germline V gene are SQVTM and ANQGSEA. CDR3 size: 16 residues. The V segment lost 1 base and the J segment 2 bases; nucleotides outside the gene matches: 8. CDR3 DNA: TGCAGCGTTGAAGTAGGAACAGGGGACACCTACAATGAGCAGTTCTTC. This encodes CSVEVGTGDTYNEQFF.

The sample holds many counts of this clonotype. V is TRBV7-3 and J is TRBJ2-1; 7 nucleotides align to TRBD2. This CDR3 contains 14 residues. V shed 5 bases and J 4 bases; nucleotides not matched to a gene: 5. Germline-derived CDR1 and CDR2 are SGHTA and FQGTGA. The CDR3 coding sequence is TGTGCCAGCAGCCCGGGACTAAAATACAATGAGCAGTTCTTC. This translates into CASSPGLKYNEQFF.

There are many counts of this clonotype. CDR3: CASSGHPEDEQYF. DNA for the CDR3: TGTGCCAGCAGCGGCCACCCGGAGGACGAGCAGTACTTC. The chain uses TRBV9 and TRBJ2-7; TRBD2 is a possible D gene (5 bases). Trimming took 3 bases from V and 5 from J, leaving 12 bases between them. This CDR3 is built from 13 residues. The V gene's germline CDR1 is SGDLS and CDR2 YYNGEE.

This chain links TRBV5-1 with TRBJ2-7; TRBD1 matches 8 bases. Germline CDR1 and CDR2: SGHRS and YFSETQ. J was trimmed by 0 bases and V by 2 bases; bases with no gene match: 1. This CDR3 has 14 amino acids. CDR3 nucleotide sequence: TGCGCCAGCAGCTTCGGACAGGGCTCCTACGAGCAGTACTTC. Amino acid sequence: CASSFGQGSYEQYF.

This clonotype was counted ten times or more. This rearrangement joins TRBV20-1 to TRBJ2-2; D not certain. V was clipped by 0 bases and J by 6 bases, with 14 bases between them. Germline V lookup: CDR1 DFQATT, CDR2 SNEGSKA (reference sequence). The CDR3 runs 15 residues. The DNA for the CDR3 is TGCAGTGCTAGAGATGACGCGAGAGGTTCCGGGGAGCTGTTTTTT. It is translated as CSARDDARGSGELFF.

At least ten counts were recorded for this clonotype. The V call is TRBV10-3, the J call TRBJ1-1, with D maybe TRBD1 (5 bases). Trimming left V 0 bases short and J 4 bases short, with 12 bases between. The CDR3 length is 15 residues. Germline values: CDR1 ENHRY, CDR2 SYGVKD. For the CDR3, the DNA is TGTGCCATCAGTGAGTCGAACGGGGGAGGCACTGAAGCTTTCTTT. It yields the protein CAISESNGGGTEAFF.

This clonotype was seen repeatedly, ten times or more. CDR3 sequence: CASSRSGTSGHNEQFF. The CDR3 coding sequence is TGTGCCAGCAGTCGCTCCGGGACTAGCGGTCACAATGAGCAGTTCTTC. The chain joins TRBV12-3 or TRBV12-4 to TRBJ2-1, with 11 bases that match TRBD2. The junction had 8 bases not matched to a gene; V was cut back by 5 bases and J by 5 bases. This CDR3 has 16 residues.

There are many counts of this clonotype. This chain uses TRBV23-1 with TRBJ2-7; TRBD1 matches 9 bases. TRBV23-1 belongs to the ORF category, with a function that is uncertain. V lost 4 bases, J lost 6 bases, and 7 bases stayed unmatched. There are 14 residues in the CDR3. The chain's CDR3 is CASSPGQGSIEQYF. Here the CDR3 DNA reads TGCGCCAGCAGTCCGGGACAGGGTTCCATCGAGCAGTACTTC.

This clonotype was detected only a few times. The junction does not match germline at one end; this may be a read error. The chain links TRBV7-7 to TRBJ2-5; D is perhaps TRBD1 or TRBD2 (5 bases each). From germline, CDR1 is SSHAT and CDR2 FNYEAQ (reference sequence). The CDR3 consists of 14 residues. CDR3 region: CASSLGPYQETQYF. The CDR3 nucleotides are TGTGCTAGCAGCCTGGGACCATACCAAGAGACCCAGTACTTC.

This clonotype was observed at least ten times. This sequence joins TRBV20-1 and TRBJ2-7, with D perhaps matching TRBD2 (6 bases). The CDR3 sequence is 17 residues long. Germline loops: CDR1 DFQATT, CDR2 SNEGSKA (reference sequence). The V and J ends lost 7 bases and 5 bases respectively, with 30 bases between them. CDR3 protein: CSVAALGGHQFLNEQYF. CDR3 coding DNA: TGCAGTGTAGCGGCCTTGGGTGGGCACCAATTTCTCAACGAGCAGTACTTC.

Ten or more counts support this clonotype. The J gene is TRBJ2-3, the V gene TRBV28; D is uncertain. Trimming removed 6 bases from V and 2 bases from J, with 21 bases in between. There are 17 residues in the CDR3. Looked up from germline, CDR1 is MDHEN and CDR2 is SYDVKM. CDR3 sequence: CASSLVGSVRATDTQYF. DNA of the CDR3: TGTGCCAGCAGCCTGGTGGGGTCGGTTCGGGCCACAGATACGCAGTATTTT.